These T cell receptor beta chains were read from a single sample in a study of blood T cells in healthy people across ages. Each CDR3 protein gets one entry after TCRdb re-called the 5' RACE reads with MiXCR. The table shows roughly 680,000 distinct CDR3 sequences, with roughly half occurring only once. Sequences were obtained from blood. These receptors all stem from a woman aged 80 or over in good health. Each CDR3 is given with its conserved first and last residue. The D gene is left open where the match is weak. Expanded clones are given a class, and other clones once, few, many or no size at all.

clone size	D gene	V gene	J gene	CDR3 length	CDR3 DNA	CDR3 protein
NA	NA	TRBV25-1	TRBJ2-5	15	TGTGCCAGCAGTTCCTCGGCCCAGGTTGAAGAGACCCAGTACTTC	CASSSSAQVEETQYF
few	NA	TRBV9	TRBJ2-7	16	TGTGCCAGCAGCGTAGAGGTACGATACTCCTCCTACGAGCAGTACTTC	CASSVEVRYSSYEQYF
NA	TRBD2	TRBV12-3/TRBV12-4	TRBJ2-1	14	TGTGCCAGCAGCTTAGCGGGTTTGATGTATGAGCAGTTCTTC	CASSLAGLMYEQFF
many	NA	TRBV5-1	TRBJ2-1	14	TGCGCCAGCAGCCCTACCCCTTCTTACAATGAGCAGTTCTTC	CASSPTPSYNEQFF
many	NA	TRBV5-1	TRBJ2-7	14	TGCGCCAGCAGCTTGGACGGGGCCCCCTACGAGCAGTACTTC	CASSLDGAPYEQYF
NA	NA	TRBV28	TRBJ2-5	14	TGTGCCAGCAGGAAACAGGGTGGGCAAGAGACCCAGTACTTC	CASRKQGGQETQYF
NA	NA	TRBV5-8	TRBJ2-3	16	TGTGCCAGCAGCTCGGGGAGGGGACACCACACAGATGCGCAGTATTTT	CASSSGRGHHTDAQYF
NA	TRBD1	TRBV5-1	TRBJ2-7	15	TGCGCCAGCAGCTTGGGGACAGGGATTTACAATGAGCAGTACTTC	CASSLGTGIYNEQYF
NA	NA	TRBV20-1	TRBJ1-2	12	TGCAGTGCTAGTTTGGGGGCTGGTGGCTACACCTTC	CSASLGAGGYTF
NA	NA	TRBV25-1	TRBJ2-7	13	TGTGCCAGCAGTGATCAGAAGAACTACGAGCAGTACTTC	CASSDQKNYEQYF
once	NA	TRBV12-3/TRBV12-4	TRBJ2-4	16	TGTGCCAGCAGTTCCTCAGGGGGGGGAACACAAAACATTCAGTACTTC	CASSSSGGGTQNIQYF
few	NA	TRBV3-1	TRBJ2-7	15	TGTGCCAGCAGCCGTGACATAACCCTCCGGTACGAGCAGTACTTC	CASSRDITLRYEQYF
NA	NA	TRBV20-1	TRBJ2-1	14	TGCAGTGCTAGAGATTGGCTAGCGAACAATGAGCAGTTCTTC	CSARDWLANNEQFF
NA	NA	TRBV7-3	TRBJ2-1	15	TGTGTCAGCAGCTCAGGACGGCCCCCGGTGGATGAGCAGTTCTTC	CVSSSGRPPVDEQFF
NA	NA	TRBV20-1	TRBJ2-1	12	TGCAGTGCCTCGGCCTGGAGGTATGAGCAGTTCTTC	CSASAWRYEQFF